This T cell receptor beta chain was documented in a study of synovial regulatory T cells in juvenile arthritis. The repertoire was sequenced with immunoSEQ multiplex PCR; TCRdb's copy has only in-frame clones and lacks some. The data include 9,000 to 10,000 clones; the top ten clones carry 0.7% to 0.8%. Germline V lookup: CDR1 LGHNA, CDR2 YNFKEQ. This CDR3 is built from 16 residues. No DNA has been recorded. The sequenced sample was Treg cells from blood. Subset: remaining (HLA-DR-negative) circulating blood Treg cells. The origin of this receptor is a donor between 2 and 29 years old with juvenile idiopathic arthritis. The rearrangement links TRBV4-2 to TRBJ2-3; TCRdb designates TRBD2, a call that cannot be tested without DNA. The CDR3 loop reads CASSQGLLISTDTQYF.